The source of this T cell receptor (beta chain) is a study of shared clonotypes between healthy human individuals. Across the whole study: The cohort comprised a couple of women and a few men. Their ages spanned 18 to 49 years.

Everyone who donated was a Caucasian adult who lived in Nashville, Tennessee. Original data processing: Junction-only immunoSEQ sequences carried no quality scores, so filtering differed. Assay: immunoSEQ multiplex PCR; the TCRdb copy retains only in-frame clones and omits some. V and J calls and clone size follow that table, whereas D and trimming were derived from the DNA. The sample holds about 490,000 clones, around three quarters seen once. The V segment lost 3 bases and the J segment 3 bases; nucleotides outside the gene matches: 5. Germline CDR1 SGDLS, CDR2 YYNGEE. The CDR3 spans 15 residues. The TCR sequence derives from a woman aged 40 to 50 in good health. Some clones in this sample may be carry-over from other donors' samples. The chain recombines TRBV9 with TRBJ2-7, with 11 bases fitting TRBD2. Source material: PBMCs. CDR3 residues: CASSGSGTSGYEQYF. CDR3 nucleotide sequence: TGTGCCAGCAGCGGATCAGGGACTAGCGGCTACGAGCAGTACTTC.